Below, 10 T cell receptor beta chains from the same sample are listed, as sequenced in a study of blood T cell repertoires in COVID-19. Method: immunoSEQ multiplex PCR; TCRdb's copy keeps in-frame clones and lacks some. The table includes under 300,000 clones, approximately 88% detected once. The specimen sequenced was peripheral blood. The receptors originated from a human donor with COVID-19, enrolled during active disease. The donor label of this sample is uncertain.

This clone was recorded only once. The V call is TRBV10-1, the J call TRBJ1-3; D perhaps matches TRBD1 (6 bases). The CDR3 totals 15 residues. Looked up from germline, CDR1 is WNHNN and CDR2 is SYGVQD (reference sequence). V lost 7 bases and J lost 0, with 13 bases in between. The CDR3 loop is CASTGQWSSGNTIYF. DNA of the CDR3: TGCGCCAGCACCGGACAGTGGAGCTCTGGAAACACCATATATTTT.

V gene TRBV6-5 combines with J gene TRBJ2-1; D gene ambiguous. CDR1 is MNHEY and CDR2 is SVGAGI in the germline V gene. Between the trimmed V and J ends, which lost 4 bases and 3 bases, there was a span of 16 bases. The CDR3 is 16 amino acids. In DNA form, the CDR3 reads TGTGCCAGCAGTTCGTTCTATTCTCCACGCTACAATGAGCAGTTCTTC. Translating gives CASSSFYSPRYNEQFF.

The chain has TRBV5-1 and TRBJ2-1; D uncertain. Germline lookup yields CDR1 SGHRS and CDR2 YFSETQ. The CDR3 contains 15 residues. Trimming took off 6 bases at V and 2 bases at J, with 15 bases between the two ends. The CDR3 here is CASNLDGQTYNEQFF. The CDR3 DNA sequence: TGCGCCAGCAACCTTGATGGGCAAACCTACAATGAGCAGTTCTTC.

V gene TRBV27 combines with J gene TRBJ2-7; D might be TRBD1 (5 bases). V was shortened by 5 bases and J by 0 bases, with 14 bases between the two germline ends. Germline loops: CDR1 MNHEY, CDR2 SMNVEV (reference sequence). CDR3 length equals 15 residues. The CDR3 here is CASSPYRIHSYEQYF. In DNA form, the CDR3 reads TGTGCCAGCAGTCCGTACAGGATCCACTCCTACGAGCAGTACTTC.

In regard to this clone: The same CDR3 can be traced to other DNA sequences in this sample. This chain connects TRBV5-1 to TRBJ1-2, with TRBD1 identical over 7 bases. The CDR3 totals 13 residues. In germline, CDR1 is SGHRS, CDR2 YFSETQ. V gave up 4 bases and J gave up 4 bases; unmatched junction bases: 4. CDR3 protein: CASSPGTAYGYTF. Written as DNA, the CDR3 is TGCGCCAGCAGCCCAGGGACAGCCTATGGCTACACCTTC.

The CDR3 nucleotides read TGTGCCAGCAGCTTACAGGGTGATACTAGCACAGATACGCAGTATTTT. It codes for CASSLQGDTSTDTQYF. The chain combines TRBV7-2 with TRBJ2-3; the D gene is possibly TRBD1 (5 bases). CDR1 SGHTA and CDR2 FQGNSA come from the germline V gene. This CDR3 has 16 amino acids. The V and J ends lost 2 bases and 0 bases respectively, with 12 bases between them.

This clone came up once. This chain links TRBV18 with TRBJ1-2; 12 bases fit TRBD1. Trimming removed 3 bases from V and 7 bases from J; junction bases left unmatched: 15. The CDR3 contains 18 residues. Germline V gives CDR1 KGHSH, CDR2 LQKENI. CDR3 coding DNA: TGTGCCAGCTCACCGACCAATACTCCGGGACAGGGGGCGGGTGGCTACACCTTC. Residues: CASSPTNTPGQGAGGYTF.

CDR3 in DNA: TGTGCCAGCAGTTTACTTGACGGAGTCACTGAAGCTTTCTTT. This codes for CASSLLDGVTEAFF. J is TRBJ1-1 and V is TRBV28; D ambiguous. Germline V gene lookup returns CDR1 MDHEN and CDR2 SYDVKM. V lost 2 bases and J lost 4, with 11 bases in between. CDR3 size: 14 residues.

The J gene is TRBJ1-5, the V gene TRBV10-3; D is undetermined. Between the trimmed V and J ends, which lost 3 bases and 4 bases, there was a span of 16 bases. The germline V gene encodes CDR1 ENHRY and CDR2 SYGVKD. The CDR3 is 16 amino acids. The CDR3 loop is CAISEHVGGKNQPQHF. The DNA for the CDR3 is TGTGCCATCAGTGAACATGTAGGAGGAAAAAATCAGCCCCAGCATTTT.

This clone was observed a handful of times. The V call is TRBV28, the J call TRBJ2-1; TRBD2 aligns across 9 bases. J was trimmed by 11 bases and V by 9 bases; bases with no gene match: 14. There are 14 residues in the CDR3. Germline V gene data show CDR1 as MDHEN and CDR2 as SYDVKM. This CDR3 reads CASPPLSGSGKQFF. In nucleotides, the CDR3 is TGTGCCAGTCCCCCCCTTAGCGGGAGTGGAAAGCAGTTCTTC. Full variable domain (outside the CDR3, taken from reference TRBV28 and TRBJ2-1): DVKVTQSSRYLVKRTGEKVFLECVQDMDHENMFWYRQDPGLGLRLIYFSYDVKMKEKGDIPEGYSVSREKKERFSLILESASTNQTSMYLCASPPLSGSGKQFFGPGTRLTVL.